This TCR beta chain was recovered during a study of T cell responses to AZD1222 COVID-19 vaccine. Study conclusions and caveats: Reportedly, nearly half of unique spike TCRs recognized epitopes outside B.1.351/B.1.1.7 mutations. Recipients of two AZD1222 doses showed rising Spike-specific TCR breadth and depth. Among the donors, most were white British and more were female, and clonal diversity was possibly underestimated.

For this clone: Its antigen remains unidentified.

V was pared by 6 bases and J by 3 bases, with 14 bases between. The CDR3 is 14 residues long. Germline V CDR1 and CDR2: MNHEY, SVGAGI. Assay used: immunoSEQ multiplex PCR; TCRdb lists only in-frame clones, some missing. The sample has approximately 150,000 clones; about 89% are singletons. The sequence derives from an adult who received the AZD1222 COVID-19 vaccine. The source material was peripheral blood, sampled 28 days after the second AZD1222 dose. This chain joins TRBV6-5 and TRBJ1-2, with D maybe TRBD1 (6 bases). Here the CDR3 DNA reads TGTGCCAGCAGCCACAGTACAGGGTACTATGGCTACACCTTC. Protein sequence: CASSHSTGYYGYTF.